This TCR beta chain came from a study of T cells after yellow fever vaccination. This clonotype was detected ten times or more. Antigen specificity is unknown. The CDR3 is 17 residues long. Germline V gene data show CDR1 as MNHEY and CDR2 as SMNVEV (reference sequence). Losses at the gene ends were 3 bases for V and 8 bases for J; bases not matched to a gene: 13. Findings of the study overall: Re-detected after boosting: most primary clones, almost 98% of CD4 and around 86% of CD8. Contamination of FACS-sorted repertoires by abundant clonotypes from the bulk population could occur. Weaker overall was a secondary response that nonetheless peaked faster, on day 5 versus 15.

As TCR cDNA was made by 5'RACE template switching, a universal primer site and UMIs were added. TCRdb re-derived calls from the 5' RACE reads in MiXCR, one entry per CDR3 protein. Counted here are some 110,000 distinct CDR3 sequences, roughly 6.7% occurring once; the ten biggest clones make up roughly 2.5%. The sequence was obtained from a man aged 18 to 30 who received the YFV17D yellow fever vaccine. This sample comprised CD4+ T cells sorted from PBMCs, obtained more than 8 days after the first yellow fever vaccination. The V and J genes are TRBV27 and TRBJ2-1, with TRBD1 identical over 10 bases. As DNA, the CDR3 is TGTGCCAGCAGTTTCCGGGCCGGGACAGGGGATACGGATGAGCAGTTCTTC. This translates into CASSFRAGTGDTDEQFF.